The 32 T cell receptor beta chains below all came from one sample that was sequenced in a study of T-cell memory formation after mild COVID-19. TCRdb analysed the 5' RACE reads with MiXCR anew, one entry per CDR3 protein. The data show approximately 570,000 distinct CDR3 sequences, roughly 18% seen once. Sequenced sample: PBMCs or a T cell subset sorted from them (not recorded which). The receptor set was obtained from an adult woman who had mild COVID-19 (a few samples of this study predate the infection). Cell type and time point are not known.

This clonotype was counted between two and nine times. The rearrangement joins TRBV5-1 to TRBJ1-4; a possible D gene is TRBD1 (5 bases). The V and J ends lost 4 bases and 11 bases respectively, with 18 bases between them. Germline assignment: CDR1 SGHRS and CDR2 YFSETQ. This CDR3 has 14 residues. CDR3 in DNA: TGCGCCAGCAGCGAGGGGACCGGTCACCAGAAACTGTTTTTT. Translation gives CASSEGTGHQKLFF. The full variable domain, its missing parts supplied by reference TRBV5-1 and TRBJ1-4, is KAGVTQTPRYLIKTRGQQVTLSCSPISGHRSVSWYQQTPGQGLQFLFEYFSETQRNKGNFPGRFSGRQFSNSRSEMNVSTLELGDSALYLCASSEGTGHQKLFFGSGTQLSVL.

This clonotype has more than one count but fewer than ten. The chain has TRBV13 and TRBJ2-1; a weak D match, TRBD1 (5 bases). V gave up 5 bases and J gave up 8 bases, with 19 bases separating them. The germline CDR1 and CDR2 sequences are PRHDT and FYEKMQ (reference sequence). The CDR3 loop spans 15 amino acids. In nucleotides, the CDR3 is TGTGCCAGCAGCCAAAGGGGCCTAGGTATTTATGAGCAGTTCTTC. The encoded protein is CASSQRGLGIYEQFF.

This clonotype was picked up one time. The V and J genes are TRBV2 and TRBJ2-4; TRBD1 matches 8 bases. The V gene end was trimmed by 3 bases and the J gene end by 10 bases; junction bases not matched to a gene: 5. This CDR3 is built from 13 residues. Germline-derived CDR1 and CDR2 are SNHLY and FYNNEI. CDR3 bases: TGTGCCAGCAGTGAGGACAGGGTCACAATTCAGTACTTC. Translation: CASSEDRVTIQYF.

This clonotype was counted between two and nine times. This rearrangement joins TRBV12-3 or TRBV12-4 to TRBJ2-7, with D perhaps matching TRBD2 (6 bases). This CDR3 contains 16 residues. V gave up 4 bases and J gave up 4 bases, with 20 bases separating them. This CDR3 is CASSSGLRAGFYEQYF. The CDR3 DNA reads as TGTGCCAGCAGTTCGGGGCTGCGGGCGGGGTTTTACGAGCAGTACTTC.

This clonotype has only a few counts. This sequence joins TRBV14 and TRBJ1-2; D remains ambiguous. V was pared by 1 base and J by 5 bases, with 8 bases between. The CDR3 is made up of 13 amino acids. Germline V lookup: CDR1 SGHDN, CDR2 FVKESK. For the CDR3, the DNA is TGTGCCAGCAGCCAAGCACAGAGATATGGCTACACCTTC. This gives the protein CASSQAQRYGYTF.

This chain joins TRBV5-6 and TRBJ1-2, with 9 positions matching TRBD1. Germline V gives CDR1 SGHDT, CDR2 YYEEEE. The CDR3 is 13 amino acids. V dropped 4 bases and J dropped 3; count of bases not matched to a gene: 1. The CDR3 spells CASSRTGDYGYTF. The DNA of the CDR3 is TGTGCCAGCAGCCGGACAGGGGACTATGGCTACACCTTC.

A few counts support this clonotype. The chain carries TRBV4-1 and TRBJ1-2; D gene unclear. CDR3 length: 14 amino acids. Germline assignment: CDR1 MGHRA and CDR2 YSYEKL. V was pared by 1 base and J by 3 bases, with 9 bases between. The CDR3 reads CASSQGRVDYGYTF. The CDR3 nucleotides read TGCGCCAGCAGCCAAGGGAGGGTGGACTATGGCTACACCTTC.

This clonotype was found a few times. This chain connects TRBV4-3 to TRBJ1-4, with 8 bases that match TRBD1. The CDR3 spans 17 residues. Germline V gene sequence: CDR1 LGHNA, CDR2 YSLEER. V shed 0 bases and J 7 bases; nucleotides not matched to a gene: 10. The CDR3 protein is CASSQDHVTGVGEKLFF. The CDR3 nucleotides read TGCGCCAGCAGCCAAGATCATGTGACAGGGGTGGGTGAAAAACTGTTTTTT.

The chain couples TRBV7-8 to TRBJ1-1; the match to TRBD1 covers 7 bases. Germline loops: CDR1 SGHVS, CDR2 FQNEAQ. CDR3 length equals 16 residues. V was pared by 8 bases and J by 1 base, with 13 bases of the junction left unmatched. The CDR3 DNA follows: TGTGCCAGCCGGGCAACGCCGGGACAGACGAACACTGAAGCTTTCTTT. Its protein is CASRATPGQTNTEAFF.

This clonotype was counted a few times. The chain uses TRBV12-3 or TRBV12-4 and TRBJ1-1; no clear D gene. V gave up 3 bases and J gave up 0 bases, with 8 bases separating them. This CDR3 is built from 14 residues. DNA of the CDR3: TGTGCCAGCAGTTTTGGAGTTATGAACACTGAAGCTTTCTTT. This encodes CASSFGVMNTEAFF.

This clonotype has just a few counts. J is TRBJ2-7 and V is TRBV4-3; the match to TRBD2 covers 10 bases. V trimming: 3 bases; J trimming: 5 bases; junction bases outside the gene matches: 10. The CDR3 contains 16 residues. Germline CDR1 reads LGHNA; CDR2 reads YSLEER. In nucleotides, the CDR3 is TGCGCCAGCAGCCATTATCTAGGACTAGCGGTCCACGAGCAGTACTTC. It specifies CASSHYLGLAVHEQYF.

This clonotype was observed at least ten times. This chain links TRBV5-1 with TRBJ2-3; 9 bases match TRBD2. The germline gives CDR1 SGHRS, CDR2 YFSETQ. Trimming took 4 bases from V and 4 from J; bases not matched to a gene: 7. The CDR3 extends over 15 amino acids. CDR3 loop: CASSGGRGGADTQYF. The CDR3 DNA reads TGCGCCAGCAGCGGCGGGCGGGGGGGCGCAGATACGCAGTATTTT. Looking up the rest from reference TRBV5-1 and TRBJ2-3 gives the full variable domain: KAGVTQTPRYLIKTRGQQVTLSCSPISGHRSVSWYQQTPGQGLQFLFEYFSETQRNKGNFPGRFSGRQFSNSRSEMNVSTLELGDSALYLCASSGGRGGADTQYFGPGTRLTVL.

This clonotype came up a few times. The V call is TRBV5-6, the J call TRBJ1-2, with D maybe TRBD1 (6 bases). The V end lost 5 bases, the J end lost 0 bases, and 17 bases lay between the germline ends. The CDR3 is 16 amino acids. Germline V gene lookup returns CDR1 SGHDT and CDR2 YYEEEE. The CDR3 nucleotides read TGTGCCAGCAGAAAGCTACAGGGAATAGCTAACTATGGCTACACCTTC. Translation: CASRKLQGIANYGYTF.

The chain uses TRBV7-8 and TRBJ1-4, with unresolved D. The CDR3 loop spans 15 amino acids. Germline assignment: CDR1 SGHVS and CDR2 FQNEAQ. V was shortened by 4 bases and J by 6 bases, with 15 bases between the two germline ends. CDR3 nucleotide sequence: TGTGCCAGCAGCTATGCCCGGGTCCTGGATGAAAAACTGTTTTTT. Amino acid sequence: CASSYARVLDEKLFF.

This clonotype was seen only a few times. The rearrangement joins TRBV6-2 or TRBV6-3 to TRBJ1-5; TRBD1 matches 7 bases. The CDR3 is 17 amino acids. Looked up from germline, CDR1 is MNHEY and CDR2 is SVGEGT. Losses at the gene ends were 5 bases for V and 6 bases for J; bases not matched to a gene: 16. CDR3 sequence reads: CASSRARYRGGSQPQHF. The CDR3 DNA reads TGTGCCAGCAGTAGGGCTCGATACAGGGGCGGGAGTCAGCCCCAGCATTTT.

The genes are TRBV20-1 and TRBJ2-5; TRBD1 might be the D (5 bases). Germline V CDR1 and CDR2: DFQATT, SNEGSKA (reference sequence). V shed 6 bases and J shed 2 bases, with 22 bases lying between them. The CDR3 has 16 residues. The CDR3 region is CSAQRLRQRLQETQYF. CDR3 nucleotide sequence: TGCAGTGCCCAGCGCCTCAGACAGCGCTTACAAGAGACCCAGTACTTC.

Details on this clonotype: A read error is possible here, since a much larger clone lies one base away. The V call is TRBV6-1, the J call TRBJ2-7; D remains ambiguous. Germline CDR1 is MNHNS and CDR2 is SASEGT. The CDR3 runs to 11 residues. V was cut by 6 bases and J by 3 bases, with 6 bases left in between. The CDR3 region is CASRALYEQYF. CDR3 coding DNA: TGTGCCAGCAGGGCCCTCTACGAGCAGTACTTC.

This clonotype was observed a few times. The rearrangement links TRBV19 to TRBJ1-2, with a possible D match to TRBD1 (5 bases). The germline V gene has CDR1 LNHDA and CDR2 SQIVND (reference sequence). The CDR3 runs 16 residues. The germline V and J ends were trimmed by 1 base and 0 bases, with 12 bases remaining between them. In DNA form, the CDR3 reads TGTGCCAGTAGTATAGTAGGGACCCTATCTAACTATGGCTACACCTTC. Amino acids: CASSIVGTLSNYGYTF.

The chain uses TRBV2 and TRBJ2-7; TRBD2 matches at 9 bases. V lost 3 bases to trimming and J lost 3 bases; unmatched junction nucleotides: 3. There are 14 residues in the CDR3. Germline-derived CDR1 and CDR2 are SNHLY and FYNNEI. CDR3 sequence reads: CASSERLAVYEQYF. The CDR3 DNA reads TGTGCCAGCAGTGAGAGACTAGCGGTCTACGAGCAGTACTTC.

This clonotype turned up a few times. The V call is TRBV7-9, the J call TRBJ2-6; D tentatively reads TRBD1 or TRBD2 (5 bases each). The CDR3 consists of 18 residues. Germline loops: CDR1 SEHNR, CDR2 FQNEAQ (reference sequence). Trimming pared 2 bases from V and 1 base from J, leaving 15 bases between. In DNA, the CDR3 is TGTGCCAGCAGCTTAATGAGGGGACCCCGGTCTGGGGCCAACGTCCTGACTTTC. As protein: CASSLMRGPRSGANVLTF.

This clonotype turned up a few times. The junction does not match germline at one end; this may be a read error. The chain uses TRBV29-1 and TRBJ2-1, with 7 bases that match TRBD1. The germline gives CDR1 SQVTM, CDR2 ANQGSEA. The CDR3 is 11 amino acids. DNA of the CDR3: TGCAGCGTTGAAGAAGGATCAGGGGGAGACTTC. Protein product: CSVEEGSGGDF.

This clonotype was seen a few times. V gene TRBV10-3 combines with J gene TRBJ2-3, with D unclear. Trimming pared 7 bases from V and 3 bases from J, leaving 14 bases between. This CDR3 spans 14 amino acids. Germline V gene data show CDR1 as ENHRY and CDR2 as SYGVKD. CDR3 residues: CAITPSLGTDTQYF. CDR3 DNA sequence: TGTGCCATCACCCCATCGTTAGGGACAGATACGCAGTATTTT.

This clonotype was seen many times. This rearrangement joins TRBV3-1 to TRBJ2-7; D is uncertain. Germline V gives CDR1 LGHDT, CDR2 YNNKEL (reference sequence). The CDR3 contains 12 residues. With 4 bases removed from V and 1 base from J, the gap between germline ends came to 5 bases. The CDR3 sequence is CASSRLSYEQYF. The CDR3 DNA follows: TGTGCCAGCAGCCGACTGTCCTACGAGCAGTACTTC.

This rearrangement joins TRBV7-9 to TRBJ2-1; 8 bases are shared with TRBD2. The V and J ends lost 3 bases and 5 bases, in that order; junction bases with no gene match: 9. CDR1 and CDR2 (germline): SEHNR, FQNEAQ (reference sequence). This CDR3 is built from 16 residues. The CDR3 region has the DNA TGTGCCAGCAGCTTCCTGACTGGCGGGGGGAACAATGAGCAGTTCTTC. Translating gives CASSFLTGGGNNEQFF.

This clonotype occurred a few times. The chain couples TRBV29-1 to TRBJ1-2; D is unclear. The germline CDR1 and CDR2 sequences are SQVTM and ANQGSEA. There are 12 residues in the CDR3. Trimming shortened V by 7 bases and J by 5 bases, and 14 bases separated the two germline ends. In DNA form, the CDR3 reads TGCAGCGCCGGGGAGGGAGATTATGGCTACACCTTC. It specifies CSAGEGDYGYTF.

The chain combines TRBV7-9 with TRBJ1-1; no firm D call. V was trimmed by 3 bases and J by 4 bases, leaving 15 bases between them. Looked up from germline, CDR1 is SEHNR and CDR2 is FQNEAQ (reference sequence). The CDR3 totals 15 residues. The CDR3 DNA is TGTGCCAGCAGCTTCAATGTGAGGGTGAGCACTGAAGCTTTCTTT. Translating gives CASSFNVRVSTEAFF.

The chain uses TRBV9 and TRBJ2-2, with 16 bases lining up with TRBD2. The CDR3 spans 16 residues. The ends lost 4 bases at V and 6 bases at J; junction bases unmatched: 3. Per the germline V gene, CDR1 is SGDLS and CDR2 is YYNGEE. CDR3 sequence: CASSPGTSGGAGELFF. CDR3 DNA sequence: TGTGCCAGCAGCCCCGGGACTAGCGGGGGGGCCGGGGAGCTGTTTTTT.

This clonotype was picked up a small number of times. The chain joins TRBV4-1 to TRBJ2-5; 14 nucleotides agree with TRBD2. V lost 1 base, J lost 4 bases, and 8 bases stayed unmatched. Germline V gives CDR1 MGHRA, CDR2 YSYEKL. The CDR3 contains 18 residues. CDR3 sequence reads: CASSQGPGLAGVGETQYF. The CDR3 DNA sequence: TGCGCCAGCAGCCAAGGTCCGGGACTAGCGGGGGTCGGAGAGACCCAGTACTTC.

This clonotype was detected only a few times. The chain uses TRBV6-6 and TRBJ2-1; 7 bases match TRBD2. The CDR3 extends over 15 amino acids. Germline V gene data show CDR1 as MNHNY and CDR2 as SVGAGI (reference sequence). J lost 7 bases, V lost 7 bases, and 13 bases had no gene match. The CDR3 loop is CASNPGSSGLNEQFF. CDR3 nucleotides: TGTGCCAGCAATCCCGGTAGTAGCGGGTTGAATGAGCAGTTCTTC.

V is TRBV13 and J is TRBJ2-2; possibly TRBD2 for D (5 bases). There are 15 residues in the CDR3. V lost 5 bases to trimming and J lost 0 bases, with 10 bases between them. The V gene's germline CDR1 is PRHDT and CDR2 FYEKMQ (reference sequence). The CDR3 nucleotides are TGTGCCAGCAGCGCCGGGAACGCGAACACCGGGGAGCTGTTTTTT. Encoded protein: CASSAGNANTGELFF.

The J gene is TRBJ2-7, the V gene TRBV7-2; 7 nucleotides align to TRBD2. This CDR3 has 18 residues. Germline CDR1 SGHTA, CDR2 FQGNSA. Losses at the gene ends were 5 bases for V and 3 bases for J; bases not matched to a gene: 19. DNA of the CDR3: TGTGCCAGCAGCCCACGGGGGAGGGGAAGCGGGATATACTACGAGCAGTACTTC. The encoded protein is CASSPRGRGSGIYYEQYF.

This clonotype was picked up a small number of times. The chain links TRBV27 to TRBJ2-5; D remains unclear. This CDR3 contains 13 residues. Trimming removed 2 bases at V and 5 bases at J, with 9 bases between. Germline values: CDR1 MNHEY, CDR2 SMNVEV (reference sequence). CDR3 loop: CASSLQFGETQYF. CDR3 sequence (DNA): TGTGCCAGCAGTTTACAGTTCGGCGAGACCCAGTACTTC.